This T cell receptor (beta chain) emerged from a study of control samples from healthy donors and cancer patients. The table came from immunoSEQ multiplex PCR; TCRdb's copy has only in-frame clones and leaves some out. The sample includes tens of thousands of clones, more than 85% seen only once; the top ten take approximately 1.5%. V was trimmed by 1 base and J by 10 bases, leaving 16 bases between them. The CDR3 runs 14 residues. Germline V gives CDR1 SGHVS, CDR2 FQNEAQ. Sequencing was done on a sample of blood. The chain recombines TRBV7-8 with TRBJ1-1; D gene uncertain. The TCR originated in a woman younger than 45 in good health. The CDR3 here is CASSLEVFAPIAFF. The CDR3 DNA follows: TGTGCCAGCAGCTTAGAGGTCTTCGCGCCTATAGCTTTCTTT.